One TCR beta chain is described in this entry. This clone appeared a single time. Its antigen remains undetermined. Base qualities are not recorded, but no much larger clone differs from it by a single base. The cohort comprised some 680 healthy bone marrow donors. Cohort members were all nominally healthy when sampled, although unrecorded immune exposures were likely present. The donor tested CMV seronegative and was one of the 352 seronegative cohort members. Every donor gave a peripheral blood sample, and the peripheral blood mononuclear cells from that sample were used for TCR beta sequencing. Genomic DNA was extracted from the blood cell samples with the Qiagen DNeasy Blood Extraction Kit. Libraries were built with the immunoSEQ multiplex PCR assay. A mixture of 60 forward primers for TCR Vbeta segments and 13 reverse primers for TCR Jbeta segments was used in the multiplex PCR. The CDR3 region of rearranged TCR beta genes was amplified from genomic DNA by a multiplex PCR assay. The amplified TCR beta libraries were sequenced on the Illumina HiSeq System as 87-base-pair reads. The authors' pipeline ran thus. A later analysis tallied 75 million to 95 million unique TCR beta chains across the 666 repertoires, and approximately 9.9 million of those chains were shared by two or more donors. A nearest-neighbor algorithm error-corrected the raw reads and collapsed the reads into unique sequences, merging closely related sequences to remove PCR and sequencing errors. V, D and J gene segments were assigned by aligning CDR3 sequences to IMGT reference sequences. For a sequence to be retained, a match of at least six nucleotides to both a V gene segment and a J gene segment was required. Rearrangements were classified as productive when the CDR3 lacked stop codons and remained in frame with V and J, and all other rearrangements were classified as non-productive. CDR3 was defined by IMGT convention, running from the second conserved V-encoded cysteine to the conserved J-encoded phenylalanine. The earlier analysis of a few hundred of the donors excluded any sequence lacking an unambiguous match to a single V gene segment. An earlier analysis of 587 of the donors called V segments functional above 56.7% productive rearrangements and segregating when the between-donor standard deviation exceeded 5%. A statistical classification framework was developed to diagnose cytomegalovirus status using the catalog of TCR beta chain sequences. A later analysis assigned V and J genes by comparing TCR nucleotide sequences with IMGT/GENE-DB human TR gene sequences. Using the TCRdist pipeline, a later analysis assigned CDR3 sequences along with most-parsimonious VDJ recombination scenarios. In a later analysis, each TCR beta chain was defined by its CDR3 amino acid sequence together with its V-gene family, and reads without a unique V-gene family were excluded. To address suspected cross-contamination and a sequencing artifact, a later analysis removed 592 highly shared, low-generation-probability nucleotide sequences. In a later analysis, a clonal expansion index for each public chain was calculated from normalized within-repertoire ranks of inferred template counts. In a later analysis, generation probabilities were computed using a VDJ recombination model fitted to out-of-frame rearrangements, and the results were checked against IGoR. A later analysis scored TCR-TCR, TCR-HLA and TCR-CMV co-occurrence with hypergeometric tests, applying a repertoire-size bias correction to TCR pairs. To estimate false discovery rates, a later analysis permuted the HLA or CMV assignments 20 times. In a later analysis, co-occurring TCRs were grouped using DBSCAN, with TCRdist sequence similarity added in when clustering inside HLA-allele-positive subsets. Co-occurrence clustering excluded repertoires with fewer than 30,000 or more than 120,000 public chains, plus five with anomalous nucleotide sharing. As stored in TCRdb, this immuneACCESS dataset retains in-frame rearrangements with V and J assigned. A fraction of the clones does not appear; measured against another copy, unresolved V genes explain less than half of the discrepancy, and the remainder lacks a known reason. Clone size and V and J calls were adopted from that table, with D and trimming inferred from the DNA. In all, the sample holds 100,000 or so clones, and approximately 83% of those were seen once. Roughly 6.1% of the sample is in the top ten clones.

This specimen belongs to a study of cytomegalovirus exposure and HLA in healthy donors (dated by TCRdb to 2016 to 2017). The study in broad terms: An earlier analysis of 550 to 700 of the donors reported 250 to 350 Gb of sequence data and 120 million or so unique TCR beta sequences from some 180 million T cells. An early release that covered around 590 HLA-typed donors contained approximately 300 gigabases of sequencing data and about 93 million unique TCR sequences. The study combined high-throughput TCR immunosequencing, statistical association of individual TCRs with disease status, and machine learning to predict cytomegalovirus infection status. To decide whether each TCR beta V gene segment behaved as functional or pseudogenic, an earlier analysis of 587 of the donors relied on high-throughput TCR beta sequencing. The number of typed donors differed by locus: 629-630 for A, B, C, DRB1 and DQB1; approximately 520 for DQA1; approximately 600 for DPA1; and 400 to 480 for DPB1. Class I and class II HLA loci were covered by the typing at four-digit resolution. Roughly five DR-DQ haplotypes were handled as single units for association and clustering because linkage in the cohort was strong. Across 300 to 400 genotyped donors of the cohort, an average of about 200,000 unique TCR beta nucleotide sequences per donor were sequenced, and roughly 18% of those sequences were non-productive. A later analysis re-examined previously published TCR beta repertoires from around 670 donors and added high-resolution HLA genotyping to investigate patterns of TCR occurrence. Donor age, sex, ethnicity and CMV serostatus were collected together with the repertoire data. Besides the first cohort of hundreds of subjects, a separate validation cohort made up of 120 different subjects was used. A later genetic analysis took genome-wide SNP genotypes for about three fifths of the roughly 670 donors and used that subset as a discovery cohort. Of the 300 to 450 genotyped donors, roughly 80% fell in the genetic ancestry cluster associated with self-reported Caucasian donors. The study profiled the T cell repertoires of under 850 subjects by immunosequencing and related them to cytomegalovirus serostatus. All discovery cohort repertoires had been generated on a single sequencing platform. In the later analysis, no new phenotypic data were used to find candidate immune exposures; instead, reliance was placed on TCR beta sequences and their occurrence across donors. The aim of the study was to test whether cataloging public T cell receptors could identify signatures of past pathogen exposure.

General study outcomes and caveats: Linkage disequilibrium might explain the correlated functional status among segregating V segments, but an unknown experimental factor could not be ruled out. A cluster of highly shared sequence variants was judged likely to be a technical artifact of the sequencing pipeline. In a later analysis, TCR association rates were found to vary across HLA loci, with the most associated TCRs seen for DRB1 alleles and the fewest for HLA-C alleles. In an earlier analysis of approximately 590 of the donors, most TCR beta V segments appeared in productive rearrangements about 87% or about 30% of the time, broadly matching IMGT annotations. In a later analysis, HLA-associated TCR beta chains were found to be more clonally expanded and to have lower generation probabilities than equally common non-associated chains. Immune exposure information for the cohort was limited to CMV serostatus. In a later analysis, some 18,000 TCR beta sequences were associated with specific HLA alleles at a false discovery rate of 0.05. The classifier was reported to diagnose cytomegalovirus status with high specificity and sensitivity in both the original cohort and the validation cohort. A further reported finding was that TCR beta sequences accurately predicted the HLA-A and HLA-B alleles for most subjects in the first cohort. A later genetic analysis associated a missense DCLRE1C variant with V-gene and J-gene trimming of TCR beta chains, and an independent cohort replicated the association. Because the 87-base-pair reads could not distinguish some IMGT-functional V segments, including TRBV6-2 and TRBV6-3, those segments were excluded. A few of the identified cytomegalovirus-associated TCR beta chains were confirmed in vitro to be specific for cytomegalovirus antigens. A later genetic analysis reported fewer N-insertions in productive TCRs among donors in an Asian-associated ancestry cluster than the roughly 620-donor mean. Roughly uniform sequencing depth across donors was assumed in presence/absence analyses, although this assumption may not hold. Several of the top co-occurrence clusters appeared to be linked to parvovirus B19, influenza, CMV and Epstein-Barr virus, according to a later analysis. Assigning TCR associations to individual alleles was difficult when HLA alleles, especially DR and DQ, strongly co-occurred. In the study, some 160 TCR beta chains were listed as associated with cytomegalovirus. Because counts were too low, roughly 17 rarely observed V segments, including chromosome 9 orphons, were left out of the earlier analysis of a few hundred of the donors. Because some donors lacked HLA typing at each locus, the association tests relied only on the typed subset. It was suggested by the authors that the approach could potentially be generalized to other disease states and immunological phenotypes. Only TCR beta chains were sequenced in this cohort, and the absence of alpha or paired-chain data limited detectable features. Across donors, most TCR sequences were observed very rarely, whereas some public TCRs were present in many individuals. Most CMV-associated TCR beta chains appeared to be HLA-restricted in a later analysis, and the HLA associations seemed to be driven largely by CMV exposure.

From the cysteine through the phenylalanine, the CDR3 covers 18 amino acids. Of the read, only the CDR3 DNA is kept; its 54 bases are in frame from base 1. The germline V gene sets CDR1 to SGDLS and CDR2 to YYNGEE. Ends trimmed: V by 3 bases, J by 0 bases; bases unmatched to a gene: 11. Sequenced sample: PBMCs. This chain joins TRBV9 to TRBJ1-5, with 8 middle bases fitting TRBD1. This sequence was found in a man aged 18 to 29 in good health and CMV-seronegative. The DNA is TGTGCCAGCAGCGCCCTCCCAGGGGGCCCTTATAGCAATCAGCCCCAGCATTTT. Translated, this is CASSALPGGPYSNQPQHF. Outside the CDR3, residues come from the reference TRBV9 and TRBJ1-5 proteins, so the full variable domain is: DSGVTQTPKHLITATGQRVTLRCSPRSGDLSVYWYQQSLDQGLQFLIQYYNGEERAKGNILERFSAQQFPDLHSELNLSSLELGDSALYFCASSALPGGPYSNQPQHFGDGTRLSIL.